The clone carrying this T cell receptor beta chain has ten or more counts. Germline assignment: CDR1 MNHEY and CDR2 SVGAGI. The CDR3 runs 14 residues. V lost 2 bases and J 0 bases, leaving 7 bases between the germline ends. This entry is derived from a study of molecular identifiers for immune sequencing clone quantification. MiXCR, run by TCRdb on the PCR reads, gives a single entry per CDR3 protein. The repertoire includes around 300,000 distinct CDR3 sequences, 24% of them detected once, and approximately 0.74% sits in the top ten. The genes are TRBV6-5 and TRBJ2-5, with TRBD2 as a possible D gene (6 bases). This receptor was taken from a human donor in good health. Some libraries in this study had Jurkat cell RNA spiked in. Sequenced sample: naive CD8+ T cells from blood, with Jurkat cell RNA spiked in. As to subset: FACS-sorted CD8+CD4-CCR7+CD45RA+ naive T cells. Here the CDR3 reads CASSYGGYQETQYF. The CDR3 DNA sequence: TGTGCCAGCAGTTACGGGGGGTACCAAGAGACCCAGTACTTC.